The rows below give T cell receptor beta chains drawn from one sample of a study of vaccination effects on CD4 cells after COVID-19. Their antigens are not known. Sequencing used immunoSEQ multiplex PCR; TCRdb keeps in-frame clones, though not all of them. The table shows about 59,000 clones, with roughly 78% occurring only once. The sequencing used CD4+ T cells from PBMCs cultured with HCoV-OC43 spike peptides, collected after COVID-19 vaccination. The origin of the receptors is a human donor who received a COVID-19 vaccine. CDR3s include the opening cysteine and the closing phenylalanine or tryptophan. A D gene is named only where the DNA matches it firmly. Size values are once, few and many counts, or a class for expanded clones, and some rows have none.

CDR3nt: TGTGCCAGCAGCTCTTCGGGAGGCCGCACAGATACGCAGTATTTT
CDR3aa: CASSSSGGRTDTQYF
d_gene: TRBD2
abundance: -
j_gene: TRBJ2-3
v_gene: TRBV7-3

CDR3nt: TGTGCCATCAGAGGACAGGCGGGGGAAGGCTACACCTTC
CDR3aa: CAIRGQAGEGYTF
d_gene: TRBD1
abundance: -
j_gene: TRBJ1-2
v_gene: TRBV10-3

CDR3nt: TGTGCCAGCAGCCCCCGACTAGCGGGGGACACAGATACGCAGTATTTT
CDR3aa: CASSPRLAGDTDTQYF
d_gene: TRBD2
abundance: -
j_gene: TRBJ2-3
v_gene: TRBV9

CDR3nt: TGTGCCAGCAGCGTAGGTGGGACACCGAACACCGGGGAGCTGTTTTTT
CDR3aa: CASSVGGTPNTGELFF
d_gene: -
abundance: -
j_gene: TRBJ2-2
v_gene: TRBV9

CDR3nt: TGTGCCAGCAGCTCTTCTGGGGCAAGCAATCAGCCCCAGCATTTT
CDR3aa: CASSSSGASNQPQHF
d_gene: -
abundance: -
j_gene: TRBJ1-5
v_gene: TRBV7-9

CDR3nt: TGTGCCAGCGGAAACCCGAATAGCAATCAGCCCCAGCATTTT
CDR3aa: CASGNPNSNQPQHF
d_gene: -
abundance: -
j_gene: TRBJ1-5
v_gene: TRBV2

CDR3nt: TGTGCCAGCAGCTTCTCAGGGGGCTCCTACAATGAGCAGTTCTTC
CDR3aa: CASSFSGGSYNEQFF
d_gene: TRBD1
abundance: -
j_gene: TRBJ2-1
v_gene: TRBV9

CDR3nt: TGTGCCACCAGTGCGGCGCTAGCGGGGGGATACGAGACCCAGTACTTC
CDR3aa: CATSAALAGGYETQYF
d_gene: TRBD2
abundance: -
j_gene: TRBJ2-5
v_gene: TRBV24-1

CDR3nt: TGTGCCACCAGCAGGGGAAGGACAGTCTGGAACACTGAAGCTTTCTTT
CDR3aa: CATSRGRTVWNTEAFF
d_gene: -
abundance: -
j_gene: TRBJ1-1
v_gene: TRBV15

CDR3nt: TGTGCCAGCTCACCCCTAAGCCTAAGAACTAGCGGGGGAACAGATACGCAGTATTTT
CDR3aa: CASSPLSLRTSGGTDTQYF
d_gene: TRBD2
abundance: -
j_gene: TRBJ2-3
v_gene: TRBV18

CDR3nt: TGTGCCAGCAGTTACCGTGCACAGGGGATTGCGAATGAAAAACTGTTTTTT
CDR3aa: CASSYRAQGIANEKLFF
d_gene: TRBD1
abundance: -
j_gene: TRBJ1-4
v_gene: TRBV6-2/TRBV6-3

CDR3nt: TGCGCCAGCAGCTTGGCCTCAGGGGCGTGGGAGACCCAGTACTTC
CDR3aa: CASSLASGAWETQYF
d_gene: -
abundance: -
j_gene: TRBJ2-5
v_gene: TRBV5-1

CDR3nt: TGTGCCAGCAGACCAGACAGGAGCTATGGCTACACCTTC
CDR3aa: CASRPDRSYGYTF
d_gene: -
abundance: -
j_gene: TRBJ1-2
v_gene: TRBV19

CDR3nt: TGCAGCGTTAAAATCCTGTTAGGGGGTGAAGCTTTCTTT
CDR3aa: CSVKILLGGEAFF
d_gene: -
abundance: once
j_gene: TRBJ1-1
v_gene: TRBV29-1

CDR3nt: TGTGCCAGCAGTTACTCGCGGGACACCACCGGGGAGCTGTTTTTT
CDR3aa: CASSYSRDTTGELFF
d_gene: -
abundance: -
j_gene: TRBJ2-2
v_gene: TRBV6-5

CDR3nt: TGTGCCAGCAGCGGGCAGAACACCGGGGAGCTGTTTTTT
CDR3aa: CASSGQNTGELFF
d_gene: -
abundance: -
j_gene: TRBJ2-2
v_gene: TRBV6-6

CDR3nt: TGCGCCAGCAGCCAAGAAGGCCTAGCGGGGGCTGGGGACATTCAGTACTTC
CDR3aa: CASSQEGLAGAGDIQYF
d_gene: TRBD2
abundance: -
j_gene: TRBJ2-4
v_gene: TRBV4-1

CDR3nt: TGCAGCGTGGGGACTAGCGCCGGCGGGGAGCTGTTTTTT
CDR3aa: CSVGTSAGGELFF
d_gene: TRBD2
abundance: -
j_gene: TRBJ2-2
v_gene: TRBV29-1

CDR3nt: TGTGCCACCAGTGATTTGGCAGGCCTCTCGGATACGCAGTATTTT
CDR3aa: CATSDLAGLSDTQYF
d_gene: -
abundance: -
j_gene: TRBJ2-3
v_gene: TRBV24-1

CDR3nt: TGTGCCAGTAGTGTAATCTCTGGAAACACCATATATTTT
CDR3aa: CASSVISGNTIYF
d_gene: -
abundance: -
j_gene: TRBJ1-3
v_gene: TRBV19

CDR3nt: TGTGCCAGCAGCGTGGCCTTAGCGGTTCGCACCGGGGAGCTGTTTTTT
CDR3aa: CASSVALAVRTGELFF
d_gene: -
abundance: once
j_gene: TRBJ2-2
v_gene: TRBV9

CDR3nt: TGTGCCAGTAGTATAGCCGGTCAGACCAATCAGCCCCAGCATTTT
CDR3aa: CASSIAGQTNQPQHF
d_gene: -
abundance: -
j_gene: TRBJ1-5
v_gene: TRBV19

CDR3nt: TGTGCCAGCAGGGCCTCCGGGACAGGATATTCACCCCTCCACTTT
CDR3aa: CASRASGTGYSPLHF
d_gene: TRBD1
abundance: -
j_gene: TRBJ1-6
v_gene: TRBV7-3

CDR3nt: TGCGCCAGCAGCCGCGAGCCACTAGCCGGGGAGACCCAGTACTTC
CDR3aa: CASSREPLAGETQYF
d_gene: -
abundance: -
j_gene: TRBJ2-5
v_gene: TRBV5-1

CDR3nt: TGTGCCACCAGTGATTCCGGGGGGGCGAGCTACAATGAGCAGTTCTTC
CDR3aa: CATSDSGGASYNEQFF
d_gene: TRBD2
abundance: -
j_gene: TRBJ2-1
v_gene: TRBV24-1

CDR3nt: TGTGCCAGCCAATTACTCGGACAAGTAGGCAATCAGCCCCAGCATTTT
CDR3aa: CASQLLGQVGNQPQHF
d_gene: -
abundance: -
j_gene: TRBJ1-5
v_gene: TRBV19

CDR3nt: TGCAGCGTTGTGCCAGCCGGAGATACGCAGTATTTT
CDR3aa: CSVVPAGDTQYF
d_gene: -
abundance: -
j_gene: TRBJ2-3
v_gene: TRBV29-1

CDR3nt: TGTGCCAGCTCACCGATTAGGACAGACAGAAACACTGAAGCTTTCTTT
CDR3aa: CASSPIRTDRNTEAFF
d_gene: -
abundance: few
j_gene: TRBJ1-1
v_gene: TRBV18

CDR3nt: TGCGCCAGCACCTCTTCCTACGGTTCGGGGGAGCTGTTTTTT
CDR3aa: CASTSSYGSGELFF
d_gene: -
abundance: few
j_gene: TRBJ2-2
v_gene: TRBV5-1

CDR3nt: TGTGCCAGCAGTTTAGCAGGGATTGACTATGGCTACACCTTC
CDR3aa: CASSLAGIDYGYTF
d_gene: -
abundance: -
j_gene: TRBJ1-2
v_gene: TRBV28

CDR3nt: TGCGCCAGCAGCCAAGAGATTAGGAGGGAGGCGTTCTTC
CDR3aa: CASSQEIRREAFF
d_gene: -
abundance: few
j_gene: TRBJ2-1
v_gene: TRBV4-1

CDR3nt: TGCGCCAGCAGCGCTGAACGGAGGAGCACAGATACGCAGTATTTT
CDR3aa: CASSAERRSTDTQYF
d_gene: -
abundance: -
j_gene: TRBJ2-3
v_gene: TRBV5-1

CDR3nt: TGTGCCAGCAGCCAAGATCCTTCGCGGTATACAACTAATGAAAAACTGTTTTTT
CDR3aa: CASSQDPSRYTTNEKLFF
d_gene: -
abundance: -
j_gene: TRBJ1-4
v_gene: TRBV4-2

CDR3nt: TGTGCCAGCAGTGCCCAGGGGGAAGCTTTCTTT
CDR3aa: CASSAQGEAFF
d_gene: -
abundance: -
j_gene: TRBJ1-1
v_gene: TRBV2

CDR3nt: TGCGCCAGCAGCTTGGGAGGGACAGGGGGCTCTGGAAACACCATATATTTT
CDR3aa: CASSLGGTGGSGNTIYF
d_gene: TRBD1
abundance: -
j_gene: TRBJ1-3
v_gene: TRBV5-1

CDR3nt: TGTGCCAGCAGCCCTCAGTACTCCTATAATTCACCCCTCCACTTT
CDR3aa: CASSPQYSYNSPLHF
d_gene: -
abundance: -
j_gene: TRBJ1-6
v_gene: TRBV5-8

CDR3nt: TGTGCCAGCAGCTTAGGCAGCTCAACGAACACCGGGGAGCTGTTTTTT
CDR3aa: CASSLGSSTNTGELFF
d_gene: -
abundance: -
j_gene: TRBJ2-2
v_gene: TRBV7-8

CDR3nt: TGTGCCAGCAGTGTGAAGGTTAGAATGGAAGCTTTCTTT
CDR3aa: CASSVKVRMEAFF
d_gene: -
abundance: few
j_gene: TRBJ1-1
v_gene: TRBV2

CDR3nt: -
CDR3aa: CASSKFAPGTPPRGKNIQYF
d_gene: -
abundance: -
j_gene: TRBJ2-4
v_gene: TRBV21-1

CDR3nt: TGTGCCTGGAGTGTTGGGGCCAACGTCCTGACTTTC
CDR3aa: CAWSVGANVLTF
d_gene: -
abundance: -
j_gene: TRBJ2-6
v_gene: TRBV30

CDR3nt: TGTGCCATCAGTGACCCTAGCGACAGGGATCAAGGTGAGCAGTTCTTC
CDR3aa: CAISDPSDRDQGEQFF
d_gene: -
abundance: -
j_gene: TRBJ2-1
v_gene: TRBV10-3

CDR3nt: TGTGCCAGCAGTGCAATAATCAACACGAGGGGATCGGATGGCTACACCTTC
CDR3aa: CASSAIINTRGSDGYTF
d_gene: -
abundance: -
j_gene: TRBJ1-2
v_gene: TRBV6-1

CDR3nt: TGTGCCACCAGTGATTTTCTGCGGGGGGGTAGCACAGATACGCAGTATTTT
CDR3aa: CATSDFLRGGSTDTQYF
d_gene: TRBD2
abundance: -
j_gene: TRBJ2-3
v_gene: TRBV24-1

CDR3nt: TGTGCCAGCAGTGACGCACGTAGGCCCGTGAATGAGCAGTTCTTC
CDR3aa: CASSDARRPVNEQFF
d_gene: -
abundance: -
j_gene: TRBJ2-1
v_gene: TRBV25-1

CDR3nt: TGTGCCACCGGACAGTTCAATCAGCCCCAGCATTTT
CDR3aa: CATGQFNQPQHF
d_gene: -
abundance: -
j_gene: TRBJ1-5
v_gene: TRBV15

CDR3nt: TGTGCCAGCAGTGCTAGTCCAAAAGGGACAGGGCTGAACACTGAAGCTTTCTTT
CDR3aa: CASSASPKGTGLNTEAFF
d_gene: TRBD1
abundance: -
j_gene: TRBJ1-1
v_gene: TRBV27

CDR3nt: TGTGCCAGCAGCTTAGAGCCAGGGAACACCGGGGAGCTGTTTTTT
CDR3aa: CASSLEPGNTGELFF
d_gene: -
abundance: few
j_gene: TRBJ2-2
v_gene: TRBV7-2

CDR3nt: TGTGCCAGCAGTTTAGCGGAAGGGACCATATATTTT
CDR3aa: CASSLAEGTIYF
d_gene: -
abundance: -
j_gene: TRBJ1-3
v_gene: TRBV12-3/TRBV12-4